Listed below are T cell receptor beta chains from one sample, sequenced in a study of cytomegalovirus exposure and HLA in healthy donors. TCRdb keeps only in-frame clones here, not all; method: immunoSEQ multiplex PCR. The sample holds approximately 150,000 clones. Input material: PBMCs. These receptor sequences come from a woman aged 35 to 49 in good health and CMV-seronegative. Each CDR3 is given with its conserved first and last residue. The D gene is left open where the match is weak.

d_call: TRBD1
v_call: TRBV29-1
j_call: TRBJ1-1
cdr3_nt: TGCAGCGTTGAAAGTAGGCCAGGGGGAACTGAAGCTTTCTTT
cdr3_aa: CSVESRPGGTEAFF

d_call: -
v_call: TRBV28
j_call: TRBJ1-6
cdr3_nt: TGTGCCAGCGTCGGGGGAGGAAATTCACCCCTCCACTTT
cdr3_aa: CASVGGGNSPLHF

d_call: -
v_call: TRBV6-4
j_call: TRBJ2-2
cdr3_nt: TGTGCCAGCAGTGGACTATTCAACACCGGGGAGCTGTTTTTT
cdr3_aa: CASSGLFNTGELFF

d_call: TRBD2
v_call: TRBV6-5
j_call: TRBJ2-7
cdr3_nt: TGTGCCAGCAGTTACGATGGGACTAGCGTGGGCTACGAGCAGTACTTC
cdr3_aa: CASSYDGTSVGYEQYF

d_call: TRBD2
v_call: TRBV6-1
j_call: TRBJ2-3
cdr3_nt: TGTGCCAGCAGTGTTAGCGGGGTTACAGATACGCAGTATTTT
cdr3_aa: CASSVSGVTDTQYF

d_call: TRBD1
v_call: TRBV5-5
j_call: TRBJ1-2
cdr3_nt: TGTGCCAGCAGCTTGGTACAGGGGGATAACTATGGCTACACCTTC
cdr3_aa: CASSLVQGDNYGYTF

d_call: -
v_call: TRBV5-4
j_call: TRBJ1-2
cdr3_nt: TGTGCCAGCAGCCTGGACCGAGTCCATGGCTACACCTTC
cdr3_aa: CASSLDRVHGYTF

d_call: TRBD2
v_call: TRBV19
j_call: TRBJ2-3
cdr3_nt: TGTGCCAGTAGATCAAGGGCGGGACTAGCGGGGAGCACAGATACGCAGTATTTT
cdr3_aa: CASRSRAGLAGSTDTQYF

d_call: -
v_call: TRBV7-8
j_call: TRBJ1-4
cdr3_nt: TGTGCCAGCAGCTTAGGGCAGGGGACTACGACTAATGAAAAACTGTTTTTT
cdr3_aa: CASSLGQGTTTNEKLFF

d_call: -
v_call: TRBV5-4
j_call: TRBJ1-2
cdr3_nt: TGTGCCAGCAGTCTACAGGGCAACTATGGCTACACCTTC
cdr3_aa: CASSLQGNYGYTF

d_call: TRBD1
v_call: TRBV11-2
j_call: TRBJ1-2
cdr3_nt: TGTGCCAGCAGCTTAGAATGGACAGGGATCTATGGCTACACCTTC
cdr3_aa: CASSLEWTGIYGYTF

d_call: -
v_call: TRBV5-6
j_call: TRBJ2-4
cdr3_nt: TGTGCCAGCAGCTTGGTAGGGGGAACCAAAAACATTCAGTACTTC
cdr3_aa: CASSLVGGTKNIQYF

d_call: TRBD1
v_call: TRBV19
j_call: TRBJ1-1
cdr3_nt: TGTGCCAGTAGTAATGACAGGGGGAACACTGAAGCTTTCTTT
cdr3_aa: CASSNDRGNTEAFF

d_call: TRBD1
v_call: TRBV7-2
j_call: TRBJ1-1
cdr3_nt: TGTGCCAGCTCGGGACAGCCGAACACTGAAGCTTTCTTT
cdr3_aa: CASSGQPNTEAFF

d_call: TRBD2
v_call: TRBV5-6
j_call: TRBJ2-2
cdr3_nt: TGTGCCAGCAGCCCCCTAGCGGGGTGGTACACCGGGGAGCTGTTTTTT
cdr3_aa: CASSPLAGWYTGELFF

d_call: TRBD2
v_call: TRBV5-4
j_call: TRBJ2-3
cdr3_nt: TGTGCCAGCAGCCGAGCGGGGTCAGGCACAGATACGCAGTATTTT
cdr3_aa: CASSRAGSGTDTQYF

d_call: TRBD1
v_call: TRBV19
j_call: TRBJ1-2
cdr3_nt: TGTGCCAGTAGTCGCCCGAGGACAGGGGGTTCCTATGGCTACACCTTC
cdr3_aa: CASSRPRTGGSYGYTF

d_call: -
v_call: TRBV7-9
j_call: TRBJ1-6
cdr3_nt: TGTGCCAGCAGCTTAAAGGGTTGGGGTATAGGGGATAATTCACCCCTCCACTTT
cdr3_aa: CASSLKGWGIGDNSPLHF

d_call: TRBD2
v_call: TRBV29-1
j_call: TRBJ2-3
cdr3_nt: TGCAGCGTTGAAGGGGTACAGCGGGGGGGCACAGATACGCAGTATTTT
cdr3_aa: CSVEGVQRGGTDTQYF

d_call: -
v_call: TRBV11-2
j_call: TRBJ1-6
cdr3_nt: TGTGCCAGCACCCCGCAACAGGGATATAATTCACCCCTCCACTTT
cdr3_aa: CASTPQQGYNSPLHF

d_call: TRBD1
v_call: TRBV27
j_call: TRBJ1-1
cdr3_nt: TGTGCCAGCAGTTCGGACAGGATAACGAACACTGAAGCTTTCTTT
cdr3_aa: CASSSDRITNTEAFF

d_call: -
v_call: TRBV7-9
j_call: TRBJ1-1
cdr3_nt: TGTGCCAGCAGCTTCCCTCAGGGGAACACTGAAGCTTTCTTT
cdr3_aa: CASSFPQGNTEAFF

d_call: -
v_call: TRBV11-3
j_call: TRBJ2-7
cdr3_nt: TGTGCCAGCAGCCAAGCTGGGCACTACGAGCAGTACTTC
cdr3_aa: CASSQAGHYEQYF

d_call: TRBD2
v_call: TRBV4-3
j_call: TRBJ2-1
cdr3_nt: TGCGCCAGCAGCCCAAGCCACGGACTAGCGGGGGGGGATGAGCAGTTCTTC
cdr3_aa: CASSPSHGLAGGDEQFF

d_call: -
v_call: TRBV13
j_call: TRBJ1-1
cdr3_nt: TGTGCCAGCAGCTTACGTGACGGAGGAGACATGAACACTGAAGCTTTCTTT
cdr3_aa: CASSLRDGGDMNTEAFF

d_call: -
v_call: TRBV15
j_call: TRBJ1-5
cdr3_nt: TGTGCCACCAGCAGAGATTTTTGGGGCTGGAGCAATCAGCCCCAGCATTTT
cdr3_aa: CATSRDFWGWSNQPQHF

d_call: TRBD2
v_call: TRBV7-3
j_call: TRBJ2-3
cdr3_nt: TGTGCCAGCAGCTTAGGAAACAGCGGGGGGCCGGCGGATACGCAGTATTTT
cdr3_aa: CASSLGNSGGPADTQYF

d_call: -
v_call: TRBV5-1
j_call: TRBJ1-3
cdr3_nt: TGCGCCAGCGGCGGGGGTACTGGAAACACCATATATTTT
cdr3_aa: CASGGGTGNTIYF

d_call: -
v_call: TRBV7-2
j_call: TRBJ1-5
cdr3_nt: TGTGCCAGCAGCCCTTCAGGGGGCAATCAGCCCCAGCATTTT
cdr3_aa: CASSPSGGNQPQHF

d_call: -
v_call: TRBV6-5
j_call: TRBJ1-3
cdr3_nt: TGTGCCAGCAGTTATGACCTCAGGGCTATAGGAAACACCATATATTTT
cdr3_aa: CASSYDLRAIGNTIYF

d_call: TRBD1
v_call: TRBV4-3
j_call: TRBJ2-7
cdr3_nt: TGCGCCAGCAGCCAAGTGTCGGGACAGCTATACGAGCAGTACTTC
cdr3_aa: CASSQVSGQLYEQYF

d_call: -
v_call: TRBV5-1
j_call: TRBJ2-1
cdr3_nt: TGCGCCAGCAGCCCCTCGCAGGGGATGAATGAGCAGTTCTTC
cdr3_aa: CASSPSQGMNEQFF

d_call: -
v_call: TRBV19
j_call: TRBJ2-7
cdr3_nt: TGTGCCAGTAGTCCGACCACGGGTATGTACGAGCAGTACTTC
cdr3_aa: CASSPTTGMYEQYF

d_call: TRBD2
v_call: TRBV5-4
j_call: TRBJ2-7
cdr3_nt: TGTGCCAGCAGCCCGGGACTAGCGGAGTTATACGAGCAGTACTTC
cdr3_aa: CASSPGLAELYEQYF

d_call: TRBD1
v_call: TRBV4-3
j_call: TRBJ2-7
cdr3_nt: TGCGCCAGCAGCCAAGGGATGGGGACAGGCTCCTACGAGCAGTACTTC
cdr3_aa: CASSQGMGTGSYEQYF

d_call: TRBD2
v_call: TRBV7-2
j_call: TRBJ2-3
cdr3_nt: TGTGCCAGCAGCCCGCAGCGGGGCGGCACAGATACGCAGTATTTT
cdr3_aa: CASSPQRGGTDTQYF

d_call: -
v_call: TRBV7-2
j_call: TRBJ1-2
cdr3_nt: TGTGCCAGCAGCTTAATCGGGGGGCAAGGCTATGGCTACACCTTC
cdr3_aa: CASSLIGGQGYGYTF

d_call: -
v_call: TRBV5-5
j_call: TRBJ2-1
cdr3_nt: TGTGCCAGCAGCTTAACAGGGAGCCCCTACAATGAGCAGTTCTTC
cdr3_aa: CASSLTGSPYNEQFF

d_call: -
v_call: TRBV18
j_call: TRBJ1-2
cdr3_nt: TGTGCCAGCTCACCAGGACACAGCACTAACTATGGCTACACCTTC
cdr3_aa: CASSPGHSTNYGYTF

d_call: -
v_call: TRBV7-2
j_call: TRBJ2-7
cdr3_nt: TGTGCCAGCAGCTTTAGCGGCGAGAGCTCCTACGAGCAGTACTTC
cdr3_aa: CASSFSGESSYEQYF

d_call: -
v_call: TRBV5-6
j_call: TRBJ1-6
cdr3_nt: TGTGCCAGCAGCTTGGCAGATAATTCACCCCTCCACTTT
cdr3_aa: CASSLADNSPLHF

d_call: -
v_call: TRBV6-5
j_call: TRBJ1-6
cdr3_nt: TGTGCCAGCAACAGGGCCAATAATTCACCCCTCCACTTT
cdr3_aa: CASNRANNSPLHF

d_call: -
v_call: TRBV6-1
j_call: TRBJ1-2
cdr3_nt: TGTGCCAGCAGTGAAGTTGGGAGGATCTATGGCTACACCTTC
cdr3_aa: CASSEVGRIYGYTF